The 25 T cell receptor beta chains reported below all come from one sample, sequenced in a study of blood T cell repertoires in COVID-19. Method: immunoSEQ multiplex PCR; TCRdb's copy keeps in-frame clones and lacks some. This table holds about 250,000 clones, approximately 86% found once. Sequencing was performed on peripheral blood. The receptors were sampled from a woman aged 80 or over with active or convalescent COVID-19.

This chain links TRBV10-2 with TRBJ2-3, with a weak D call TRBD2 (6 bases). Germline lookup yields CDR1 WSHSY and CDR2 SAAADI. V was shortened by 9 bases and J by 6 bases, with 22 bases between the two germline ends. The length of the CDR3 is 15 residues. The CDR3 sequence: CASEESSPGTDTQYF. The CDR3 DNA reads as TGCGCCAGTGAGGAGAGCAGCCCCGGGACTGATACGCAGTATTTT.

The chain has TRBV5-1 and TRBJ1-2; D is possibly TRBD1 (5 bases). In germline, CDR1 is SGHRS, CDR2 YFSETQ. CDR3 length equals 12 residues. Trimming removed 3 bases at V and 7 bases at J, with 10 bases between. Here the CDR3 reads CASSSQGFGYTF. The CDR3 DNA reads TGCGCCAGCAGCTCGCAGGGTTTTGGCTACACCTTC.

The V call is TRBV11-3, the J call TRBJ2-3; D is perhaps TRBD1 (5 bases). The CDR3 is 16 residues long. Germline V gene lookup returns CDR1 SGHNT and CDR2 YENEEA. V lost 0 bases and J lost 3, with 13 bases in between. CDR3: CASSLDWGSGTDTQYF. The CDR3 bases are TGTGCCAGCAGCTTAGATTGGGGCTCGGGTACAGATACGCAGTATTTT.

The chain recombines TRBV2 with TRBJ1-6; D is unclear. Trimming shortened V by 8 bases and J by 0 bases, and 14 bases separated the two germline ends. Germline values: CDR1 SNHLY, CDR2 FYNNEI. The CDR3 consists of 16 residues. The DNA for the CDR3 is TGTGCCAGCGGCCGGGGTGTGAGCTCCTATAATTCACCCCTCCACTTT. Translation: CASGRGVSSYNSPLHF.

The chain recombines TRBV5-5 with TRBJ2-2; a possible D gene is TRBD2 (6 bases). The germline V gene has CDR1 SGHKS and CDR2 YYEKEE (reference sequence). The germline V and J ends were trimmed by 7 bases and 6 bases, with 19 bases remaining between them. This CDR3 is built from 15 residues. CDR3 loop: CASLGFYGGSGELFF. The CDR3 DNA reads TGTGCCAGCCTTGGGTTCTACGGAGGGTCCGGGGAGCTGTTTTTT. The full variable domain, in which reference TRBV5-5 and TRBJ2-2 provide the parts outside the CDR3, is DAGVTQSPTHLIKTRGQQVTLRCSPISGHKSVSWYQQVLGQGPQFIFQYYEKEERGRGNFPDRFSARQFPNYSSELNVNALLLGDSALYLCASLGFYGGSGELFFGEGSRLTVL.

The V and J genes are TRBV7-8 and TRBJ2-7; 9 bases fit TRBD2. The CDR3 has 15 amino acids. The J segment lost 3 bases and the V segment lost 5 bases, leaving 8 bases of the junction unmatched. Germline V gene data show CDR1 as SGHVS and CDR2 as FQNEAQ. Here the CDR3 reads CASSRGAGGLYEQYF. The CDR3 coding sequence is TGTGCCAGCAGCCGAGGGGCGGGAGGGCTCTACGAGCAGTACTTC.

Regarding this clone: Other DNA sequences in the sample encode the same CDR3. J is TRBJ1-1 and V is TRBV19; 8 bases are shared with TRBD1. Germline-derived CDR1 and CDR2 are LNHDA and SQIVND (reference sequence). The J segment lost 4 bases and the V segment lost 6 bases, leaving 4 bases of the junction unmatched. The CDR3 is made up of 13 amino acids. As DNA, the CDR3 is TGTGCCAGTAGCACCACAGGGGGCACTGAAGCTTTCTTT. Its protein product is CASSTTGGTEAFF.

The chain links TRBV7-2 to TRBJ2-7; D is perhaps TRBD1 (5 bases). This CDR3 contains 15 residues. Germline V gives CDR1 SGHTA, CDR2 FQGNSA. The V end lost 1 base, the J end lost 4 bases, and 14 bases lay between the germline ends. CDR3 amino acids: CASSLGRTNVYEQYF. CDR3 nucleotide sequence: TGTGCCAGCAGCTTAGGAAGGACAAATGTTTACGAGCAGTACTTC.

This CDR3 is CASSLMGQGKNEQFF. The CDR3 DNA reads as TGTGCCAGCAGCTTAATGGGACAGGGTAAGAATGAGCAGTTCTTC. V and J are TRBV7-9 and TRBJ2-1, with 9 positions matching TRBD1. J was trimmed by 7 bases and V by 2 bases; bases with no gene match: 6. Germline assignment: CDR1 SEHNR and CDR2 FQNEAQ (reference sequence). The CDR3 totals 15 residues.

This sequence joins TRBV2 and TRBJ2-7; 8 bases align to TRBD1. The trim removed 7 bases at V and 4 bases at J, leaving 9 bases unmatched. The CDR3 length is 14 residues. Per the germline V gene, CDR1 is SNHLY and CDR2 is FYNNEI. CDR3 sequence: CASTQDRASYEQYF. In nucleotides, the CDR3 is TGTGCCAGCACCCAGGACAGGGCAAGTTACGAGCAGTACTTC.

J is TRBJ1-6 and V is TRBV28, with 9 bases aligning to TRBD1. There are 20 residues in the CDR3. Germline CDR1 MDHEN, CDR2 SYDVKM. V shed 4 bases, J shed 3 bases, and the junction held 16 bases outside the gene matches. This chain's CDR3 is CASSSPSLSGTGIYNSPLHF. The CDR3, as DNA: TGTGCCAGCAGTTCCCCCTCTCTATCCGGGACAGGGATCTATAATTCACCCCTCCACTTT.

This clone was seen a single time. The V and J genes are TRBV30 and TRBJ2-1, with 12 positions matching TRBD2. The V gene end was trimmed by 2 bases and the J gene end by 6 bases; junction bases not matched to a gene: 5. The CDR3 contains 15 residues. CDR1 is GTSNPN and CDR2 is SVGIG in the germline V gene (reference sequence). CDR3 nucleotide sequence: TGTGCCTGGAGTAAGGGACTAGCGGGCAGCAATGAGCAGTTCTTC. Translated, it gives CAWSKGLAGSNEQFF.

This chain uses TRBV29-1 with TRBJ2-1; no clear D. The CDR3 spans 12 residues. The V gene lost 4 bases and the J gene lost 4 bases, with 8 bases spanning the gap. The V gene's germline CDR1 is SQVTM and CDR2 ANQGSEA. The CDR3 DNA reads TGCAGCGTTGTTCCGAGGTACAATGAGCAGTTCTTC. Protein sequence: CSVVPRYNEQFF.

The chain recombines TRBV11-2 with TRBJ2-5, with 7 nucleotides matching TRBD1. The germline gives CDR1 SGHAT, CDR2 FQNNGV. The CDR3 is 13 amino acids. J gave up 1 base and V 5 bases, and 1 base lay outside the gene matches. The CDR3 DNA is TGTGCCAGCAGCCGGGACAGCCAAGAGACCCAGTACTTC. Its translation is CASSRDSQETQYF.

The DNA for the CDR3 is TGTGCCACCCACCGGGACTCACAAGAGACCCAGTACTTC. It codes for CATHRDSQETQYF. The chain has TRBV10-3 and TRBJ2-5, with D perhaps matching TRBD2 (6 bases). Germline CDR1 reads ENHRY; CDR2 reads SYGVKD. The germline V and J ends were trimmed by 10 bases and 2 bases, with 14 bases remaining between them. The CDR3 is made up of 13 amino acids.

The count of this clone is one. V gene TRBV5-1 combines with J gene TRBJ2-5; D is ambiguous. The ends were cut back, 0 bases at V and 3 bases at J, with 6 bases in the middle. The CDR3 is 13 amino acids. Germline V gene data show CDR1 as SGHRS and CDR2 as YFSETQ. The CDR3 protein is CASSLGAEETQYF. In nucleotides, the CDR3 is TGCGCCAGCAGCTTGGGGGCAGAAGAGACCCAGTACTTC.

The CDR3 DNA follows: TGTGCCAGCAGCTCCTACACAACAGGGGTGGATGGCTACACCTTC. Residues: CASSSYTTGVDGYTF. J is TRBJ1-2 and V is TRBV5-4; 7 nucleotides align to TRBD1. The length of the CDR3 is 15 residues. V shed 3 bases, J shed 6 bases, and the junction held 11 bases outside the gene matches. The germline CDR1 and CDR2 sequences are SGHNT and YYREEE (reference sequence).

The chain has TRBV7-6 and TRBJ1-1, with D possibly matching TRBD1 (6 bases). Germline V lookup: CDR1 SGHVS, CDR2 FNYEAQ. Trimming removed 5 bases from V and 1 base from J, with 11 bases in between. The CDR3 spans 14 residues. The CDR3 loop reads CASSQGHSNTEAFF. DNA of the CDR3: TGTGCCAGCAGCCAGGGACATTCGAACACTGAAGCTTTCTTT.

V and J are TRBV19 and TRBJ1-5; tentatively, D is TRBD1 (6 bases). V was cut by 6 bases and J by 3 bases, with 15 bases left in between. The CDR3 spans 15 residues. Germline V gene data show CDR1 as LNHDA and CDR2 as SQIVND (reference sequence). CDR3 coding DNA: TGTGCCAGTAGCCCCAGGGGAGGGACCAATCAGCCCCAGCATTTT. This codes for CASSPRGGTNQPQHF.

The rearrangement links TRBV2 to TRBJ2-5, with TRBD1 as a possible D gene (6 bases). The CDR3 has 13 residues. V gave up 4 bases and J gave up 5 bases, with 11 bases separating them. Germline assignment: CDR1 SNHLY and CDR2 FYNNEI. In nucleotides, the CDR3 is TGTGCCAGCAGTGGGAACAGGGATGAGACCCAGTACTTC. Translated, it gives CASSGNRDETQYF.

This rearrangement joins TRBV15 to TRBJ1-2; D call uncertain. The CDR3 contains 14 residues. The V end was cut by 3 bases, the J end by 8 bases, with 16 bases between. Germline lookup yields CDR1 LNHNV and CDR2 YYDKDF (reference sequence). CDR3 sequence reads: CATSRGEVTSGYTF. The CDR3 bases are TGTGCCACCAGCAGGGGTGAGGTAACATCCGGCTACACCTTC.

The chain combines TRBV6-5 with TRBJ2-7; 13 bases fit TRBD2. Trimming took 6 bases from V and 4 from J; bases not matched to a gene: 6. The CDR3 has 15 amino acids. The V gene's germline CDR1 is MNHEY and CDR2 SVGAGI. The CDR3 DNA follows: TGTGCCAGCAGGATGGGACTAGCGGGACCTTACGAGCAGTACTTC. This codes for CASRMGLAGPYEQYF.

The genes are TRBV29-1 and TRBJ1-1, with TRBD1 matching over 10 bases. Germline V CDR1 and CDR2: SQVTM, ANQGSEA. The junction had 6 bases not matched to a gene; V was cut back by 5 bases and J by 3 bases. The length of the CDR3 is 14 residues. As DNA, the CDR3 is TGCAGCGTTCGGGTAGGGACAGGGGACACTGAAGCTTTCTTT. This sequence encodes CSVRVGTGDTEAFF.

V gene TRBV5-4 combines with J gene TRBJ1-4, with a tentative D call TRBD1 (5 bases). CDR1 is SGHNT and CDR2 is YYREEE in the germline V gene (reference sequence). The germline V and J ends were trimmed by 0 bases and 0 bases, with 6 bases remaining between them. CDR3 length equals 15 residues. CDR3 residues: CASSLGGATNEKLFF. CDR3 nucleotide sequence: TGTGCCAGCAGCTTGGGGGGGGCAACTAATGAAAAACTGTTTTTT. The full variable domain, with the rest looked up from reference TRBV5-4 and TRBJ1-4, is ETGVTQSPTHLIKTRGQQVTLRCSSQSGHNTVSWYQQALGQGPQFIFQYYREEENGRGNFPPRFSGLQFPNYSSELNVNALELDDSALYLCASSLGGATNEKLFFGSGTQLSVL.

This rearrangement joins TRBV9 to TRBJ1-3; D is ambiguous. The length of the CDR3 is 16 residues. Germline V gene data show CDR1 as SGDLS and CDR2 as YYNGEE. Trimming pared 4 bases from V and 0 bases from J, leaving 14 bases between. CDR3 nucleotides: TGTGCCAGCAGCACCGGGTTGGTCCCCTCTGGAAACACCATATATTTT. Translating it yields CASSTGLVPSGNTIYF.